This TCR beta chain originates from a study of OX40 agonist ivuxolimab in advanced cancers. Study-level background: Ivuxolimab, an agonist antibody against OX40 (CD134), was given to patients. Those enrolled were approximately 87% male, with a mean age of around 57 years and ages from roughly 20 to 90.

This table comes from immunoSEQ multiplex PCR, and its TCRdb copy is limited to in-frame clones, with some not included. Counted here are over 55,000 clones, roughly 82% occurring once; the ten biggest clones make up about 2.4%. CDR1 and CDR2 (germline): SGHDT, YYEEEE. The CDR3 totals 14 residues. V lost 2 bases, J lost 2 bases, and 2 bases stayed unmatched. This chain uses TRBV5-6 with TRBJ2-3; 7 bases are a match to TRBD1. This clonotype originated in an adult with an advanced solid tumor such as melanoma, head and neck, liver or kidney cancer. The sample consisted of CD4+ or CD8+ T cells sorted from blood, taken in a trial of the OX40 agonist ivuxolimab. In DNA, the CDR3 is TGTGCCAGCAGCTTTGGACAGGTCACAGATACGCAGTATTTT. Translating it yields CASSFGQVTDTQYF.